The 19 T cell receptor beta chains given below trace back to one sample, sequenced in a study of shared clonotypes between healthy human individuals. The protocol was immunoSEQ multiplex PCR, while the TCRdb copy is restricted to in-frame clones and leaves out a portion. Seen here are 740,000 or so clones, about 80% observed once, and the top ten hold 1.5% to 2%. Source material: memory CD4+ T cells sorted from blood. Subset meaning: CD45RA-negative fraction. These receptors were obtained from a woman aged 30 to 39 in good health.

The chain combines TRBV28 with TRBJ2-1, with 9 bases identical to TRBD2. With 7 bases clipped from V and 4 bases from J, the junction kept 8 bases outside the gene matches. CDR1 MDHEN and CDR2 SYDVKM come from the germline V gene. The CDR3 extends over 15 amino acids. The CDR3 DNA sequence: TGTGCCAGCAACTCCCCGGGACTAGCTTACAATGAGCAGTTCTTC. Translating it yields CASNSPGLAYNEQFF.

The CDR3 nucleotides read TGTGCCGAAGGGGTGGGCCCGAACACTGAAGCTTTCTTT. Its translation: CAEGVGPNTEAFF. This sequence joins TRBV6-1 and TRBJ1-1; tentatively, D is TRBD1 (5 bases). Germline CDR1 is MNHNS and CDR2 is SASEGT. The CDR3 sequence is 13 residues long. Trimming took off 11 bases at V and 1 base at J, with 14 bases between the two ends.

At least ten counts were recorded for this clone. The CDR3 loop is CASSFQDTQYF. In nucleotides, the CDR3 is TGTGCCAGCAGTTTCCAAGATACGCAGTATTTT. V is TRBV27 and J is TRBJ2-3; D is uncertain. The CDR3 is made up of 11 amino acids. Germline CDR1 and CDR2: MNHEY and SMNVEV (reference sequence). V was clipped by 3 bases and J by 5 bases, with 3 bases between them.

The chain is built from TRBV6-5 and TRBJ1-5; tentatively, D is TRBD1 (6 bases). The germline gives CDR1 MNHEY, CDR2 SVGAGI. The ends were cut back, 0 bases at V and 7 bases at J, with 13 bases in the middle. The CDR3 runs 15 residues. The CDR3 DNA reads as TGTGCCAGCAGTTACTCGGGGGCCCTCGGACAGCCCCAGCATTTT. Translated: CASSYSGALGQPQHF.

This clone was counted only a few times. The rearrangement joins TRBV28 to TRBJ1-1; D is undetermined. The CDR3 has 14 amino acids. Trimming cost V 3 bases and J 1 base, with 9 bases left between them. Germline CDR1 MDHEN, CDR2 SYDVKM. CDR3 nucleotides: TGTGCCAGCAGTTTCGGACTACCGAACACTGAAGCTTTCTTT. This gives the protein CASSFGLPNTEAFF.

The chain links TRBV2 to TRBJ1-2, with 9 bases aligning to TRBD1. The CDR3 contains 13 residues. Germline lookup yields CDR1 SNHLY and CDR2 FYNNEI. With 4 bases clipped from V and 9 bases from J, the junction kept 6 bases outside the gene matches. CDR3 coding DNA: TGTGCCAGCAGTGGTGGACAGGGGACTAGCTACACCTTC. It yields the protein CASSGGQGTSYTF.

This clone is classed as medium-sized (0.01 to 0.1%). The chain joins TRBV5-1 to TRBJ1-1; D uncertain. Germline V gene sequence: CDR1 SGHRS, CDR2 YFSETQ. There are 13 residues in the CDR3. Trimming shortened V by 9 bases and J by 0 bases, and 12 bases separated the two germline ends. The CDR3 region is CATAENLNTEAFF. As DNA, the CDR3 is TGCGCCACCGCCGAGAATTTGAACACTGAAGCTTTCTTT.

The table lists this clone with a count of one. This chain uses TRBV15 with TRBJ2-7, with 11 bases that match TRBD2. Germline values: CDR1 LNHNV, CDR2 YYDKDF (reference sequence). There are 16 residues in the CDR3. The ends lost 1 base at V and 3 bases at J; junction bases unmatched: 5. In nucleotides, the CDR3 is TGTGCCACCAGCAGAGGACTAGCGGGACATCTCTACGAGCAGTACTTC. This translates into CATSRGLAGHLYEQYF.

The table lists this clone with many counts. The CDR3 bases are TGCAGTGCTAGAGCTCTAACCTTC. Amino acid sequence: CSARALTF. The chain joins TRBV20-1 to TRBJ1-2, with D uncertain. Germline assignment: CDR1 DFQATT and CDR2 SNEGSKA (reference sequence). CDR3 size: 8 residues. V shed 1 base and J shed 14 bases, with 5 bases lying between them.

This chain links TRBV2 with TRBJ2-7; 8 bases match TRBD1. CDR3 size: 15 residues. The J segment lost 6 bases and the V segment lost 5 bases, leaving 12 bases of the junction unmatched. Germline V gives CDR1 SNHLY, CDR2 FYNNEI. The chain's CDR3 is CASSPGQGRVSEQYF. DNA for the CDR3: TGTGCCAGCAGTCCTGGACAGGGCAGGGTGTCCGAGCAGTACTTC.

The table lists this clone with a few counts. The chain carries TRBV6-5 and TRBJ2-1; TRBD2 aligns across 10 bases. The V gene end was trimmed by 4 bases and the J gene end by 6 bases; junction bases not matched to a gene: 9. This CDR3 comprises 16 residues. Germline CDR1 MNHEY, CDR2 SVGAGI. CDR3 sequence: CASSLGGGLAINEQFF. The CDR3 nucleotides read TGTGCCAGCAGTTTGGGTGGGGGACTAGCGATCAATGAGCAGTTCTTC.

The V gene is TRBV27, the J gene TRBJ1-5; D gene uncertain. V lost 2 bases and J lost 6, with 8 bases in between. This CDR3 contains 13 residues. Germline V gene sequence: CDR1 MNHEY, CDR2 SMNVEV (reference sequence). The CDR3 DNA sequence: TGTGCCAGCAGTTTAACGTCTGCTCAGCCCCAGCATTTT. Its protein is CASSLTSAQPQHF.

This clone has a count of ten or more. The chain is built from TRBV30 and TRBJ2-1, with 11 bases lining up with TRBD2. Germline CDR1 reads GTSNPN; CDR2 reads SVGIG (reference sequence). Trimming at V came to 3 bases and at J to 4 bases, leaving 5 bases not matched to a gene. The CDR3 runs 15 residues. The CDR3 DNA reads TGTGCCTGGAGGCCGGGACTAGCGGAGTACAATGAGCAGTTCTTC. Translation: CAWRPGLAEYNEQFF.

This clone was seen only once. V is TRBV4-1 and J is TRBJ2-7; the D gene is possibly TRBD1 (6 bases). CDR3 size: 17 residues. The germline V gene has CDR1 MGHRA and CDR2 YSYEKL. V was trimmed by 4 bases and J by 0 bases, leaving 19 bases between them. Here the CDR3 DNA reads TGCGCCAGCAGCCCCACGTCGGGGACAAAAAGCTCCTACGAGCAGTACTTC. Protein: CASSPTSGTKSSYEQYF.

The chain is built from TRBV19 and TRBJ1-1; 7 nucleotides match TRBD1. The CDR3 spans 14 residues. CDR1 and CDR2 from the germline V gene are LNHDA and SQIVND (reference sequence). Losses at the gene ends were 7 bases for V and 4 bases for J; bases not matched to a gene: 9. DNA for the CDR3: TGTGCCAGTACAACCAGGGGGTCGGCCACTGAAGCTTTCTTT. Residues: CASTTRGSATEAFF.

The chain couples TRBV7-2 to TRBJ2-1; no definite D call. The V end was cut by 0 bases, the J end by 3 bases, with 6 bases between. The germline V gene has CDR1 SGHTA and CDR2 FQGNSA. The CDR3 covers 14 residues. CDR3: CASSLASFYNEQFF. The DNA of the CDR3 is TGTGCCAGCAGCTTAGCTAGCTTCTACAATGAGCAGTTCTTC.

The rearrangement uses TRBV7-2 and TRBJ2-1; 11 positions match TRBD2. This CDR3 comprises 19 residues. V lost 5 bases to trimming and J lost 2 bases; unmatched junction nucleotides: 14. Germline V gives CDR1 SGHTA, CDR2 FQGNSA. DNA of the CDR3: TGTGCCAGCAGCCCCCGAGGGCTAGCGGGAGGTCGGGCCTACAATGAGCAGTTCTTC. Its protein product is CASSPRGLAGGRAYNEQFF.

The chain links TRBV10-2 to TRBJ2-1, with TRBD2 matching over 9 bases. V lost 6 bases, J lost 9 bases, and 9 bases stayed unmatched. The length of the CDR3 is 14 residues. Germline V CDR1 and CDR2: WSHSY, SAAADI. As DNA, the CDR3 is TGCGCCAGCAGCGACGCGGGGGGGAGTGGTGAGCAGTTCTTC. Translated: CASSDAGGSGEQFF.

Only one count was recorded for this clone. The J gene is TRBJ2-7, the V gene TRBV28; weak D call: TRBD1 (6 bases). CDR3 size: 13 residues. The V gene lost 7 bases and the J gene lost 4 bases, with 14 bases spanning the gap. Per germline, CDR1 MDHEN and CDR2 SYDVKM. CDR3 bases: TGTGCCAGCAAGGATTGGGGGCGGTACGAGCAGTACTTC. It translates to CASKDWGRYEQYF.